This T cell receptor beta chain was retrieved from a study of T cells in localized non-small cell lung cancer. Overall study findings and caveats: It was uninvolved adjacent lung that showed the highest T cell clonality, exceeding tumor.

The germline CDR1 and CDR2 sequences are MNHEY and SMNVEV (reference sequence). The CDR3 runs to 11 residues. With 7 bases removed from V and 8 bases from J, the gap between germline ends came to 9 bases. Points on this clone: Antigen: not known.

Libraries were prepared by immunoSEQ multiplex PCR; TCRdb keeps only in-frame clonotypes and omits some of them. This sample has approximately 81,000 clones; around 90% occur once, and the top ten carry 20% to 25%. The chain recombines TRBV27 with TRBJ2-1; D is unclear. The sample consisted of peripheral blood, taken before any cancer treatment. The clonotype was recovered from a woman between 40 and 69 years old with stage I squamous cell lung carcinoma. The CDR3 DNA sequence: TGTGCCAGCATCGGTCGGCATGAGCAGTTCTTC. Its translation is CASIGRHEQFF.